These 15 T cell receptor beta chains were all obtained from the same sample, sequenced in a study of cytomegalovirus exposure and HLA in healthy donors. Use of 60 Vbeta and 13 Jbeta primers characterized the PCR. Only in-frame clones appear in the TCRdb table, and some are missing; sequencing was by immunoSEQ multiplex PCR. This repertoire shows more than 90,000 clones, under 85% found once; its top ten account for 2%. The sample consisted of PBMCs. These receptors were taken from a man between 40 and 49 years old in good health and CMV-seronegative.

CDR3 coding DNA: TGTGCCAGCAGCTACAATCTAGCGGGGGCGTTAAATGAGCAGTTCTTC. Translation gives CASSYNLAGALNEQFF. This chain connects TRBV7-2 to TRBJ2-1; TRBD2 matches at 10 bases. V was clipped by 4 bases and J by 7 bases; unmatched bases: 10. CDR3 length: 16 residues. Germline V CDR1 and CDR2: SGHTA, FQGNSA. Together with reference TRBV7-2 and TRBJ2-1, the CDR3 gives the full variable domain: GAGVSQSPSNKVTEKGKDVELRCDPISGHTALYWYRQSLGQGLEFLIYFQGNSAPDKSGLPSDRFSAERTGGSVSTLTIQRTQQEDSAVYLCASSYNLAGALNEQFFGPGTRLTVL.

This rearrangement joins TRBV4-3 to TRBJ1-1; 9 bases are shared with TRBD1. V lost 0 bases to trimming and J lost 4 bases; unmatched junction nucleotides: 6. The CDR3 sequence is 16 residues long. CDR1 and CDR2 from the germline V gene are LGHNA and YSLEER. The CDR3 sequence is CASSQDVGTGFTEAFF. Here the CDR3 DNA reads TGCGCCAGCAGCCAAGATGTAGGGACAGGGTTCACTGAAGCTTTCTTT.

In DNA form, the CDR3 reads TGTGCCAGCAAACGAGGACAGGGAGGCGACGAGCAGTACTTC. It is translated as CASKRGQGGDEQYF. The chain has TRBV6-1 and TRBJ2-7, with 8 bases lining up with TRBD1. From germline, CDR1 is MNHNS and CDR2 SASEGT. The CDR3 totals 14 residues. With V trimmed by 7 bases and J by 5 bases, 10 bases remained unmatched.

This clone was detected a few times. J is TRBJ2-7 and V is TRBV28; D perhaps matches TRBD2 (6 bases). Germline V gene lookup returns CDR1 MDHEN and CDR2 SYDVKM. CDR3 length: 12 residues. Between the trimmed V and J ends, which lost 8 bases and 6 bases, there was a span of 14 bases. CDR3 sequence (DNA): TGTGCCAGCGGACTACCTCGGGTCGAGCAGTACTTC. The encoded protein is CASGLPRVEQYF.

The rearrangement joins TRBV30 to TRBJ2-7; D is unresolved. The CDR3 spans 13 residues. Germline V gene lookup returns CDR1 GTSNPN and CDR2 SVGIG (reference sequence). V was clipped by 3 bases and J by 0 bases, with 9 bases between them. Here the CDR3 reads CAWRLYGSYEQYF. The DNA for the CDR3 is TGTGCCTGGAGACTTTACGGCTCCTACGAGCAGTACTTC.

The chain carries TRBV7-4 and TRBJ1-5; 7 positions agree with TRBD1. This CDR3 spans 16 amino acids. Trimming cost V 5 bases and J 0 bases; bases outside gene matches: 7. Germline CDR1 is SGHVT and CDR2 is SQSDAQ. The CDR3 DNA reads as TGTGCCAGCAGCGGGGACAGCCCATATAGCAATCAGCCCCAGCATTTT. It codes for CASSGDSPYSNQPQHF.

V usage is TRBV5-4 and J usage is TRBJ2-2, with D unresolved. Germline values: CDR1 SGHNT, CDR2 YYREEE (reference sequence). The CDR3 covers 14 residues. The V and J ends lost 4 bases and 1 base respectively, with 8 bases between them. In DNA form, the CDR3 reads TGTGCCAGCAGCATGACACAGAACACCGGGGAGCTGTTTTTT. This sequence encodes CASSMTQNTGELFF.

V is TRBV7-9 and J is TRBJ1-2; possible D gene TRBD1, 6 bases. The CDR3 loop spans 16 amino acids. Trimming took 2 bases from V and 4 from J, leaving 17 bases between them. Germline CDR1 SEHNR, CDR2 FQNEAQ (reference sequence). In nucleotides, the CDR3 is TGTGCCAGCAGCTTACCCCCGGCAGGGGTGGGCTATGGCTACACCTTC. Encoded protein: CASSLPPAGVGYGYTF.

The chain is built from TRBV7-2 and TRBJ2-5, with a possible D match to TRBD1 (5 bases). Gene TRBJ2-7 matches the end of the DNA better, so the J call may be wrong. The CDR3 is 13 residues long. Per germline, CDR1 SGHTA and CDR2 FQGNSA. The CDR3 DNA reads TGTGCCAGCAGCTTAGCCAGGGAAGGCGAGCAGTACTTC. Its translation is CASSLAREGEQYF.

This clone was seen just once. This chain connects TRBV7-9 to TRBJ1-2; D unresolved. Per the germline V gene, CDR1 is SEHNR and CDR2 is FQNEAQ (reference sequence). Trimming took off 1 base at V and 4 bases at J, with 13 bases between the two ends. The CDR3 runs to 15 residues. CDR3: CASSLDRFEFYGYTF. CDR3 coding DNA: TGTGCCAGCAGCTTAGATCGGTTCGAGTTCTATGGCTACACCTTC.

About this clone itself: One junction end does not reproduce the germline sequence, and a read error may be involved. V and J are TRBV7-9 and TRBJ2-7; maybe TRBD2 (5 bases). This CDR3 region has 14 residues. CDR1 SEHNR and CDR2 FQNEAQ come from the germline V gene (reference sequence). The CDR3 DNA reads as TGTTCCAGCAGCTTGCGTTCGGGAACCTACGAGCAGTACTTC. Its protein is CSSSLRSGTYEQYF.

J is TRBJ1-2 and V is TRBV11-1, with D maybe TRBD1 (5 bases). With 6 bases removed from V and 2 bases from J, the gap between germline ends came to 10 bases. The germline V gene encodes CDR1 SGHAT and CDR2 FQDESV (reference sequence). The CDR3 has 13 amino acids. The CDR3: CASRLDKNYGYTF. CDR3 sequence (DNA): TGTGCCAGCAGATTGGACAAGAACTATGGCTACACCTTC.

The rearrangement joins TRBV2 to TRBJ2-7; the match to TRBD1 covers 7 bases. The J segment lost 4 bases and the V segment lost 8 bases, leaving 11 bases of the junction unmatched. The V gene's germline CDR1 is SNHLY and CDR2 FYNNEI. This CDR3 region has 14 residues. The CDR3: CASLRGQTQYEQYF. The CDR3 nucleotides are TGTGCCAGCTTAAGGGGACAGACACAGTACGAGCAGTACTTC.

A few counts support this clone. The chain uses TRBV11-2 and TRBJ1-4; D call uncertain. The CDR3 contains 13 residues. The V and J ends lost 5 bases and 8 bases respectively, with 12 bases between them. Germline loops: CDR1 SGHAT, CDR2 FQNNGV. The CDR3 region has the DNA TGTGCCAGCAGCGGTGGAGGGTGGGAAAAACTGTTTTTT. Residues: CASSGGGWEKLFF.

The chain joins TRBV7-8 to TRBJ1-3; 9 nucleotides agree with TRBD1. Germline CDR1 SGHVS, CDR2 FQNEAQ. V shed 5 bases and J 8 bases; nucleotides not matched to a gene: 13. The CDR3 length is 16 residues. The CDR3 region is CASSPRDRVGVDTIYF. The CDR3, as DNA: TGTGCCAGCAGCCCCCGGGACAGGGTGGGGGTGGACACCATATATTTT. Filled out from reference TRBV7-8 and TRBJ1-3, the complete variable domain reads GAGVSQSPRYKVAKRGQDVALRCDPISGHVSLFWYQQALGQGPEFLTYFQNEAQLDKSGLPSDRFFAERPEGSVSTLKIQRTQQEDSAVYLCASSPRDRVGVDTIYFGEGSWLTVV.